The source of this TCR beta chain is a study of T cell responses to AZD1222 COVID-19 vaccine. Study results and caveats: Unmutated variant regions reportedly attract nearly half of all spike-specific TCRs. Repertoires were collected only later (after the peak T cell response had occurred).

Repertoires were generated with immunoSEQ multiplex PCR, while TCRdb's copy carries only in-frame clones and drops some. The profile covers approximately 150,000 clones, with about 90% appearing a single time and approximately 2.1% taken by the ten largest. On this clone itself: Its antigen is unknown.

This TCR came from an adult who received the AZD1222 COVID-19 vaccine. The starting material was peripheral blood, obtained 28 days after the second AZD1222 dose.

The CDR3 sequence: CASSLAPADYEQYF. For the CDR3, the DNA is TGTGCCAGCAGCTTAGCTCCAGCTGACTACGAGCAGTACTTC. This chain uses TRBV11-2 with TRBJ2-7, with D unclear. V lost 1 base and J 3 bases, leaving 10 bases between the germline ends. Germline CDR1 and CDR2: SGHAT and FQNNGV. There are 14 residues in the CDR3. The variable domain in full, completed from reference TRBV11-2 and TRBJ2-7, reads EAGVAQSPRYKIIEKRQSVAFWCNPISGHATLYWYQQILGQGPKLLIQFQNNGVVDDSQLPKDRFSAERLKGVDSTLKIQPAKLEDSAVYLCASSLAPADYEQYFGPGTRLTVT.